The 8 T cell receptor beta chains listed next were all sequenced from one sample in a study of CD8 T cells in ankylosing spondylitis. TCRdb recomputed calls from the 5' RACE reads with MiXCR, one row per CDR3 protein. The sample has 84,000 or so distinct CDR3 sequences; around 30% are singletons. The sample taken for sequencing was blood, either unsorted or a sorted T cell fraction (not recorded which). These receptors came from a male donor with ankylosing spondylitis or in good health (not recorded which).

V and J are TRBV18 and TRBJ1-2; no clear D gene. CDR3 size: 11 residues. Germline V gives CDR1 KGHSH, CDR2 LQKENI. Trimming removed 6 bases from V and 3 bases from J, with 5 bases in between. CDR3 DNA: TGTGCCAGCTCCGCCGACTATGGCTACACCTTC. The encoded protein is CASSADYGYTF. Variable domain in full (rest from reference TRBV18 and TRBJ1-2): NAGVMQNPRHLVRRRGQEARLRCSPMKGHSHVYWYRQLPEEGLKFMVYLQKENIIDESGMPKERFSAEFPKEGPSILRIQQVVRGDSAAYFCASSADYGYTFGSGTRLTVV.

This clonotype was detected only a few times. The genes are TRBV5-1 and TRBJ2-7; D is undetermined. This CDR3 has 12 amino acids. CDR1 and CDR2 (germline): SGHRS, YFSETQ. V lost 0 bases and J 6 bases, leaving 7 bases between the germline ends. This chain's CDR3 is CASSLADREQYF. CDR3 coding DNA: TGCGCCAGCAGCTTGGCGGATCGCGAGCAGTACTTC. The full variable domain, its missing parts supplied by reference TRBV5-1 and TRBJ2-7, is KAGVTQTPRYLIKTRGQQVTLSCSPISGHRSVSWYQQTPGQGLQFLFEYFSETQRNKGNFPGRFSGRQFSNSRSEMNVSTLELGDSALYLCASSLADREQYFGPGTRLTVT.

This clonotype was recorded a few times. In DNA form, the CDR3 reads TGTGCCAGCGGGGTGAGGAAGGAGACCCAGTACTTC. This translates into CASGVRKETQYF. V gene TRBV6-1 combines with J gene TRBJ2-5; D is unresolved. V lost 8 bases and J 5 bases, leaving 12 bases between the germline ends. The CDR3 covers 12 residues. Germline loops: CDR1 MNHNS, CDR2 SASEGT.

V is TRBV7-3 and J is TRBJ2-5, with D unclear. Germline CDR1 is SGHTA and CDR2 is FQGTGA. The CDR3 has 12 amino acids. The ends were cut back, 5 bases at V and 0 bases at J, with 4 bases in the middle. The CDR3 here is CASSANQETQYF. The CDR3 bases are TGTGCCAGCAGCGCTAACCAAGAGACCCAGTACTTC. Together with reference TRBV7-3 and TRBJ2-5, the CDR3 gives the full variable domain: GAGVSQTPSNKVTEKGKYVELRCDPISGHTALYWYRQSLGQGPEFLIYFQGTGAADDSGLPNDRFFAVRPEGSVSTLKIQRTERGDSAVYLCASSANQETQYFGPGTRLLVL.

There are a few counts of this clonotype. This chain links TRBV28 with TRBJ2-5; 7 bases are shared with TRBD2. Germline V gives CDR1 MDHEN, CDR2 SYDVKM. There are 13 residues in the CDR3. V shed 6 bases and J 5 bases; nucleotides not matched to a gene: 6. CDR3 amino acids: CASSPRGVETQYF. The CDR3 DNA is TGTGCCAGCAGCCCACGGGGGGTCGAGACCCAGTACTTC.

V gene TRBV7-2 combines with J gene TRBJ2-3; D unclear. V was pared by 4 bases and J by 7 bases, with 12 bases between. The CDR3 has 13 residues. Germline V gives CDR1 SGHTA, CDR2 FQGNSA. CDR3 DNA: TGTGCCAGCAGCTCGAACCCTAGGAATACGCAGTATTTT. Its translation: CASSSNPRNTQYF.

CDR3 sequence: CAISESSQGGTDTQYF. The CDR3 bases are TGTGCCATCAGTGAGTCGAGTCAGGGGGGCACAGATACGCAGTATTTT. The J gene is TRBJ2-3, the V gene TRBV10-3; 7 bases match TRBD1. Germline V gene data show CDR1 as ENHRY and CDR2 as SYGVKD. CDR3 size: 16 residues. The V segment lost 0 bases and the J segment 1 base; nucleotides outside the gene matches: 4.

The chain links TRBV7-2 to TRBJ1-2, with TRBD1 as a possible D gene (5 bases). The ends were cut back, 5 bases at V and 4 bases at J, with 17 bases in the middle. The germline V gene has CDR1 SGHTA and CDR2 FQGNSA. This CDR3 comprises 15 residues. Here the CDR3 reads CASSPPRGGRYGYTF. CDR3 DNA: TGTGCCAGCAGCCCCCCCCGCGGGGGTCGCTATGGCTACACCTTC. Drawing the rest from reference TRBV7-2 and TRBJ1-2, the complete variable domain is GAGVSQSPSNKVTEKGKDVELRCDPISGHTALYWYRQSLGQGLEFLIYFQGNSAPDKSGLPSDRFSAERTGGSVSTLTIQRTQQEDSAVYLCASSPPRGGRYGYTFGSGTRLTVV.